This TCR beta chain was sequenced for a study of shared clonotypes between healthy human individuals (dated by TCRdb to the early 2020s). With regard to the full study: A couple of women and a few men aged 18 to 49 years were included in the cohort. For each donor, CD4 naive and CD4 memory were each given three plates, CD8 naive was given two plates, and CD8 memory was given one plate. The study deeply sequenced blood TCR repertoires of five healthy adults to estimate repertoire size and the extent of clonotype sharing between individuals. Different laboratories and diverse techniques were used to prepare libraries and sequence TCR repertoires, to increase sequencing depth and limit assay-specific biases. Between about 0.85 and 10 billion PBMCs per donor were obtained by leukapheresis. Findings and caveats that apply to the study as a whole: Pairwise subsampling led to the expectation that sequencing depth would affect the degree of clonotype sharing among donors. Roughly 5% of naive CD4, 3.5% of naive CD8, approximately 2% of memory CD4, and about 0.4% of memory CD8 clonotypes were shared across a few donors. Higher generation probabilities were observed for clonotypes shared by all four sorted-subset donors than for non-shared clonotypes. Naive subsets generally had larger estimated clonotype richness than memory subsets did. The genetic and exposure-history diversity represented was limited by the small number of donors. Sampling was limited to blood, and TCR repertoires in tissue likely differ from TCR repertoires in blood. Incomplete sequencing was indicated by rarefaction of sorted-subset datasets, despite the large sequencing depth.

Concerning this clone: The antigen this receptor binds is unknown. Nothing much larger sits one base from this clone, and base qualities are not available.

The CDR3 numbers 15 residues from cysteine through phenylalanine. Only the CDR3 DNA is retained, 45 bases long and in frame from the first base. CDR1 and CDR2 are drawn from the germline V gene: SGHDT, YYEEEE. The V end loses 5 bases and the J end loses 2 bases, and a stretch of 14 bases separates them. For the CD8 naive samples, CD45RO-negative cells were positively selected for CCR7, yielding a CD45RA+CCR7+ population from which TemRA cells were excluded. The donors were healthy, HIV-negative adults who had no recently reported acute infections or vaccinations. Every donor was a Caucasian adult residing in Nashville, Tennessee, USA. Blood was collected by leukapheresis, and PBMCs were isolated by Ficoll-Histopaque density gradient centrifugation and then cryopreserved in liquid nitrogen vapor phase. Analytical flow cytometry was used to check the purity and quantity of every magnetically sorted T cell population. Genomic DNA was isolated from every sorted fraction and measured by UV absorbance on a Nanodrop 2000c.

TCR CDR3 regions were amplified from genomic DNA by multiplex PCR using the deep immunoSEQ assay. Extracted genomic DNA from each cell subset was spread evenly across all wells of several immunoSEQ 96-well plates, with each plate serving as a replicate. For sorted subsets, approximately 190 ng of genomic DNA, equivalent to 25,000 to 35,000 T cell genomes, went into each replicate PCR. Purified libraries were quantified with a Qubit 3.0 fluorometer, sized on a Bioanalyzer 2100, and re-quantified with the KAPA Library Quantification kit. Every immunoSEQ 96-well plate was sequenced on a dedicated single-read 150-cycle Illumina NextSeq 550 flow cell. In the paper's pipeline: Because the immunoSEQ output held only junctional sequences and lacked quality scores, the filtering could not match the filtering applied to full-length reads. Sequences were annotated with PyIR, a Python wrapper for IgBLAST v1.9, using IMGT germline references to assign V/J genes and CDR3. Any read was removed if the V/J assignment was weak (E-value above 1e-6), the CDR3 was missing, or the read contained stop codons, out-of-frame junctions, or ambiguous translated residues. V3J clonotypes were defined by identical inferred V gene, J gene, and CDR3 amino acid sequence. Percentage overlap between repertoires was calculated by dividing the number of shared unique clonotypes by the size of the smaller repertoire. Three approaches were used to assess repertoire richness: RTK rarefaction, the Chao1 estimator, and Recon v2.1 estimates of unobserved clonotypes. OLGA was used to compute generation probabilities for all TCRbeta clonotypes that the gDNA method yielded from several donors. TCRdb took this table from immuneACCESS and kept in-frame rearrangements with V and J called. Such tables lack part of the clones; where checked against another copy, unresolved V genes explain under half of the gap, and the rest is unexplained. V and J calls and clone size come straight from that table; D and trimming were deduced from the DNA. The sample includes hundreds of thousands of clones, with 80% to 95% observed a single time. Around 24% of the sample goes to the ten largest clones.

The chain is assembled from TRBV5-6 and TRBJ2-1, with TRBD1 perhaps the D gene, on 5 matching bases. Source material: naive CD8+ T cells sorted from blood. The intended sense of this specimen's cell subset or site label: CD45RA+CCR7+. This clonotype was obtained from a man aged 30-40 years in good health. The CDR3 reads as follows: CASRIGQGTYNEQFF. The DNA sequence is as follows: TGTGCCAGCAGGATTGGCCAGGGAACCTACAATGAGCAGTTCTTC.